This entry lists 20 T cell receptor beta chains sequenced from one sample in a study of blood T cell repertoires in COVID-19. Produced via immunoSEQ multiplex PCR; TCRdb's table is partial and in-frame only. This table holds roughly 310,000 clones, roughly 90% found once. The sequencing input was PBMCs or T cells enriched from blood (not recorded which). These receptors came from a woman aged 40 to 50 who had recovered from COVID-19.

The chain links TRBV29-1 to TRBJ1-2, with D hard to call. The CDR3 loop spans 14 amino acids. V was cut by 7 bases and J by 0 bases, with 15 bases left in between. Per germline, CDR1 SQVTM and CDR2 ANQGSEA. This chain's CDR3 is CSGGPVGANYGYTF. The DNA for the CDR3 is TGCAGCGGCGGCCCGGTAGGAGCTAACTATGGCTACACCTTC.

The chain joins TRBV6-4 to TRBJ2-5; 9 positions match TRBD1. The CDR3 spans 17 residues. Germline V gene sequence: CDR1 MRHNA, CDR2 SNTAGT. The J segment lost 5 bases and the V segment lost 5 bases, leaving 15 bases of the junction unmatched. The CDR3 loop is CASSLNTGQGRRETQYF. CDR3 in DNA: TGTGCCAGCAGTTTAAACACTGGACAGGGGAGGAGGGAGACCCAGTACTTC.

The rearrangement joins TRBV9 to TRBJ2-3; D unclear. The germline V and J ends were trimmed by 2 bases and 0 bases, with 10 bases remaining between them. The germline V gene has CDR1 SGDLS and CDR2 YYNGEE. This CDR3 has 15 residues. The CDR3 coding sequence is TGTGCCAGCAGCGTCTCAGGAACTAGCACAGATACGCAGTATTTT. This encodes CASSVSGTSTDTQYF.

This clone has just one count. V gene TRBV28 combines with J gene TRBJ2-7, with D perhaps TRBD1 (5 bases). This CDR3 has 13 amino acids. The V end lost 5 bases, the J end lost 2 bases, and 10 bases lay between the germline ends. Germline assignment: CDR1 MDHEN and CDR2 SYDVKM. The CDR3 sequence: CASSTGATYEQYF. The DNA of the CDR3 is TGTGCCAGCAGTACTGGGGCTACCTACGAGCAGTACTTC. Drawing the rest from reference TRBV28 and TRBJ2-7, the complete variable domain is DVKVTQSSRYLVKRTGEKVFLECVQDMDHENMFWYRQDPGLGLRLIYFSYDVKMKEKGDIPEGYSVSREKKERFSLILESASTNQTSMYLCASSTGATYEQYFGPGTRLTVT.

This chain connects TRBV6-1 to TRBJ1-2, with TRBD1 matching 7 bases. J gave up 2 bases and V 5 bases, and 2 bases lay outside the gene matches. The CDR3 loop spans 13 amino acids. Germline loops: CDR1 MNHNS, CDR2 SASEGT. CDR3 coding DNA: TGTGCCAGCAGTCAGACAGGGAACTATGGCTACACCTTC. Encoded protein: CASSQTGNYGYTF.

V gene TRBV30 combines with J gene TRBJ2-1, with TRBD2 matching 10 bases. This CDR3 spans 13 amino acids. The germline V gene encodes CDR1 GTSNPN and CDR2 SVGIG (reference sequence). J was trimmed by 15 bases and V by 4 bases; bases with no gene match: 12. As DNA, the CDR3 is TGTGCCTGGACCTTAAGCGGGAGGGCCCCCCCGTTCTTC. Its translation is CAWTLSGRAPPFF.

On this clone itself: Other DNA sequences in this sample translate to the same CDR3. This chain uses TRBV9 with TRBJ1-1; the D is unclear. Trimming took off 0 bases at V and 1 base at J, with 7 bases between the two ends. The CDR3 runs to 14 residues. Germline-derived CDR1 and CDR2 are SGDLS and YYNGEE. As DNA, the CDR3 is TGTGCCAGCAGCGTAGGGCACCAGAACACTGAAGCTTTCTTT. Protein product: CASSVGHQNTEAFF.

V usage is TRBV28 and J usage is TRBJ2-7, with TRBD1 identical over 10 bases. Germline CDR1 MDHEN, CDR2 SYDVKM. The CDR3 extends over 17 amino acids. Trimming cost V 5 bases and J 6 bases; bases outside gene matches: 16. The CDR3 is CASSRDGTGETDGEQYF. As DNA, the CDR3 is TGTGCCAGCAGTCGCGATGGGACAGGGGAAACCGACGGCGAGCAGTACTTC.

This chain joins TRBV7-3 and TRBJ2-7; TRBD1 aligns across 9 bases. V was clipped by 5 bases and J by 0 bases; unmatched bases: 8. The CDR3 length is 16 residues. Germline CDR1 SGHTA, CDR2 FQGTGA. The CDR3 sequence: CASSRGGQGSSYEQYF. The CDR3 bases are TGTGCCAGCAGCAGAGGCGGACAGGGGAGCTCCTACGAGCAGTACTTC.

In nucleotides, the CDR3 is TGTGCCAGTAGTATATCATTAGCGGGACCTACCTCCTACGAGCAGTACTTC. This gives the protein CASSISLAGPTSYEQYF. V is TRBV19 and J is TRBJ2-7; 8 nucleotides line up with TRBD2. V trimming: 2 bases; J trimming: 0 bases; junction bases outside the gene matches: 9. From germline, CDR1 is LNHDA and CDR2 SQIVND (reference sequence). This CDR3 has 17 amino acids.

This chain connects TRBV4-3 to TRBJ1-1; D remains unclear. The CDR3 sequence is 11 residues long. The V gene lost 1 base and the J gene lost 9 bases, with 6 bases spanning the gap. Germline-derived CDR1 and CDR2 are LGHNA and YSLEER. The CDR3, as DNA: TGCGCCAGCAGCCAAGGGGAGAAAGCTTTCTTT. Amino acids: CASSQGEKAFF.

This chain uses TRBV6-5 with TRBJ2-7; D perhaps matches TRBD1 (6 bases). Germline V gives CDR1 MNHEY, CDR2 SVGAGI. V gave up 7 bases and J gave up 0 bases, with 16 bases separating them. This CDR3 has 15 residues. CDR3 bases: TGTGCCAGCACTCCTGAGGGGGACATCTCCTACGAGCAGTACTTC. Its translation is CASTPEGDISYEQYF.

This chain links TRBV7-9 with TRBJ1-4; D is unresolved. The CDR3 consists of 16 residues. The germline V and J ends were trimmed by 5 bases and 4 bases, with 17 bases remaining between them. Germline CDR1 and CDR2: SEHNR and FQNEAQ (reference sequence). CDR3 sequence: CASSPIKERDNEKLFF. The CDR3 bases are TGTGCCAGCAGCCCGATAAAAGAACGGGATAATGAAAAACTGTTTTTT.

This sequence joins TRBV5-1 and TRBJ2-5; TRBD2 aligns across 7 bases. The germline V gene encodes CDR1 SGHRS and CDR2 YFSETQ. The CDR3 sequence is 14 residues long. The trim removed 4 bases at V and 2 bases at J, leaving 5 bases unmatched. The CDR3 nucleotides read TGCGCCAGCAGCCTAGCGGTTGGGCAAGAGACCCAGTACTTC. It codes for CASSLAVGQETQYF.

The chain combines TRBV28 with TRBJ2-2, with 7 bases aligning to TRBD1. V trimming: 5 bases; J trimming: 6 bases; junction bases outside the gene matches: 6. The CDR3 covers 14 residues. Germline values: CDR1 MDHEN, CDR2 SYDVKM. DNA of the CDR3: TGTGCCAGCAGTCCAGGGACAGTCCCCGGGGAGCTGTTTTTT. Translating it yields CASSPGTVPGELFF.

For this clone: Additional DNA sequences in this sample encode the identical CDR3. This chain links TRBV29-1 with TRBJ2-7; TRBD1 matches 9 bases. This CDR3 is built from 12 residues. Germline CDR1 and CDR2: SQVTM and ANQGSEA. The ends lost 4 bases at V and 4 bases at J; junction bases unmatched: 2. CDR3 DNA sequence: TGCAGCGTTGTAGGACAGGGGTACGAGCAGTACTTC. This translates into CSVVGQGYEQYF.

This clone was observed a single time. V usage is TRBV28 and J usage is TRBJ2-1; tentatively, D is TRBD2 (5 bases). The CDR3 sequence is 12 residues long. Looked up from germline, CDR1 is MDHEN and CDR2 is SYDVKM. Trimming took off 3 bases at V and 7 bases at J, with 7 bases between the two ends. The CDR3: CASSFKRNEQFF. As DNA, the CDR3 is TGTGCCAGCAGTTTTAAGCGGAATGAGCAGTTCTTC.

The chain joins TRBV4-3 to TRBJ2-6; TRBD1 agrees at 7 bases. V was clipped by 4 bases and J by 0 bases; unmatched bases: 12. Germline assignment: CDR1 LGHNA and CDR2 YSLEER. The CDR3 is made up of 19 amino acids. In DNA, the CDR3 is TGCGCCAGCAGCCCTGAGGGGGCCTCACTGGTCTCTGGGGCCAACGTCCTGACTTTC. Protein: CASSPEGASLVSGANVLTF.

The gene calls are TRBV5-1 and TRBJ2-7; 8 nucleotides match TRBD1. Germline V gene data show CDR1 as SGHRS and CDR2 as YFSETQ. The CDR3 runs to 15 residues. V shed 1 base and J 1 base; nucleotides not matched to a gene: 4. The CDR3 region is CASSLWGDRSYEQYF. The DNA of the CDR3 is TGCGCCAGCAGCTTGTGGGGGGACAGGTCCTACGAGCAGTACTTC.

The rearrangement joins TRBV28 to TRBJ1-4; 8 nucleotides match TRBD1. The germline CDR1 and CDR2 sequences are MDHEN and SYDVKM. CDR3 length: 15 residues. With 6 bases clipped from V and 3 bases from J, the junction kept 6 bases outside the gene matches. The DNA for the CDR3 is TGTGCCAGCAGCACCGACAGGGGCCCTAATGAAAAACTGTTTTTT. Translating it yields CASSTDRGPNEKLFF.